The sequence of this T cell receptor beta chain was determined in a study of blood T cell repertoires in COVID-19. Study-wide background: Specimens from acute and convalescent COVID-19 originated in the United States, Italy and Spain. In each case, the material was cDNA or gDNA derived from T cells, B-cell-depleted T cells, or PBMCs.

Source study methods: Researchers report that nucleated cell counts were estimated from reference gene primer amplification. Assay: immunoSEQ multiplex PCR; the TCRdb copy retains only in-frame clones and omits some. D and trimming come from the DNA, and the V and J calls and clone size come from that table. The table has under 200,000 clones, around 80% seen once. The CDR3 is 15 amino acids. V lost 2 bases and J 3 bases, leaving 12 bases between the germline ends. CDR1 and CDR2 (germline): SGHRS, YFSETQ. The receptor's source is a man under 40 with active or convalescent COVID-19. Sequencing was done on a sample of peripheral blood. The chain couples TRBV5-1 to TRBJ1-3; weak D call: TRBD1 (5 bases). The CDR3 sequence: CASSFDQGGGNTIYF. CDR3 sequence (DNA): TGCGCCAGCAGCTTCGACCAGGGTGGTGGAAACACCATATATTTT.